Described below is a single TCR beta chain sequence and its context. Its antigen is unidentified. This specimen comes from a study of cytomegalovirus exposure and HLA in healthy donors. General study points: Available immune exposure information covered CMV serostatus only. The authors reported that TCR beta sequences could predict HLA-A and HLA-B alleles. These predictions were accurate for most subjects in the first cohort.

Use of 60 Vbeta and 13 Jbeta primers characterized the PCR. Profiled with immunoSEQ multiplex PCR; TCRdb holds only in-frame clones, not every one. The data contain 150,000 or so clones, 65% to 80% of them singletons. CDR1 WNHNN and CDR2 SYGVQD come from the germline V gene (reference sequence). The V gene lost 3 bases and the J gene lost 1 base, with 12 bases spanning the gap. CDR3 length: 15 amino acids. J is TRBJ1-1 and V is TRBV10-1, with D unresolved. Sequenced: PBMCs. This TCR came from a woman younger than 45 in good health and CMV-seronegative. This CDR3 reads CASSDAGIGNTEAFF. The CDR3 coding sequence is TGCGCCAGCAGTGACGCCGGGATTGGGAACACTGAAGCTTTCTTT.